The T cell receptor (beta chain) under discussion was sequenced for a study of blood T cell repertoires in COVID-19. Study background: T cells, B-cell-depleted T cells, or PBMCs provided the cDNA or gDNA that served as material.

The assay was immunoSEQ multiplex PCR, and TCRdb's table has in-frame clones only and misses some. The sample lists roughly 200,000 clones; about 87% were seen once. Germline assignment: CDR1 MGHRA and CDR2 YSYEKL. The V gene end was trimmed by 1 base and the J gene end by 4 bases; junction bases not matched to a gene: 7. The CDR3 has 16 residues. The TCR sequence derives from a man between 18 and 35 years old with acute COVID-19. J is TRBJ1-2 and V is TRBV4-1; 9 nucleotides line up with TRBD1. Sequencing input: PBMCs or T cells enriched from blood (not recorded which). For the CDR3, the DNA is TGCGCCAGCAGCCAAGTCGGAGGGACAGGGTTCTATGGCTACACCTTC. Its translation is CASSQVGGTGFYGYTF.